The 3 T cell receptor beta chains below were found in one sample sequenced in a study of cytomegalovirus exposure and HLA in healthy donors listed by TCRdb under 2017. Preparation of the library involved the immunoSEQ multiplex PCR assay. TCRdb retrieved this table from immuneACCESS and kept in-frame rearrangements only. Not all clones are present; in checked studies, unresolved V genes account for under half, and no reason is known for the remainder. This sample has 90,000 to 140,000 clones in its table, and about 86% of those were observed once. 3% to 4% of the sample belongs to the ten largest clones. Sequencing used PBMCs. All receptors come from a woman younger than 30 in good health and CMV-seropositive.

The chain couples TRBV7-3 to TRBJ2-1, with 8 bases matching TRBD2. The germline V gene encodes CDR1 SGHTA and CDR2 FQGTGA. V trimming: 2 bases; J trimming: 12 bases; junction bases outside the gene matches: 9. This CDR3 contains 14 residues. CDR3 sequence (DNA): TGTGCCAGCAGCTTATCCGGGGGGGCCCTTGGGCAGTTCTTC. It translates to CASSLSGGALGQFF.

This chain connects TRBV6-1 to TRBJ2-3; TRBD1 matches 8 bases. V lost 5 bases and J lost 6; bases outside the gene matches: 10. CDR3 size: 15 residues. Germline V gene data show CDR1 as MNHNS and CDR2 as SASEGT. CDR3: CASSPTGGGGDTQYF. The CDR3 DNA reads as TGTGCCAGCAGTCCCACAGGGGGTGGGGGGGATACGCAGTATTTT.

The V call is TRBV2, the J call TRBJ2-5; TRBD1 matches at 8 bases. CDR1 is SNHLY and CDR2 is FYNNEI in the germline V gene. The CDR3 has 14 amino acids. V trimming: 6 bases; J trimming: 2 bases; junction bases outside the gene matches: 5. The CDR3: CASRAGTGQETQYF. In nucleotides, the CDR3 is TGTGCCAGCAGAGCCGGGACAGGACAAGAGACCCAGTACTTC.